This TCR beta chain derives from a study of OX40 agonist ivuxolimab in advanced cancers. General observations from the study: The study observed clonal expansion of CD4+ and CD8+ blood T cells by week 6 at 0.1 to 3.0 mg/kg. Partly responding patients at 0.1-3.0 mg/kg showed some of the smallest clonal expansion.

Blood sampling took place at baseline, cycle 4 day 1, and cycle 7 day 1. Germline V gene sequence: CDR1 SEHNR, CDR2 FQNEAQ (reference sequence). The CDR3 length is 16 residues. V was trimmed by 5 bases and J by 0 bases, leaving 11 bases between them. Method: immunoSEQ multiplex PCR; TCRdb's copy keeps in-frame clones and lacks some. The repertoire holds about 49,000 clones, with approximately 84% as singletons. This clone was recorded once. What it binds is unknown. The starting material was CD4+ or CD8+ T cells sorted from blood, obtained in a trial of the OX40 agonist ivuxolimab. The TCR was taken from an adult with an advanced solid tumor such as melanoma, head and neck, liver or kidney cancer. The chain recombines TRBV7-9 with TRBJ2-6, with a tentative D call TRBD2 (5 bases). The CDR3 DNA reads TGTGCCAGCAGCCCGGAGGCAGCCTCTGGGGCCAACGTCCTGACTTTC. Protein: CASSPEAASGANVLTF.